Listed here are 8 T cell receptor beta chains from one sample, sequenced in a study of persistence of HIV-infected CD4 T cells. Cells were stimulated with overlapping HIV-1 Gag 15-mer peptides. CD40L/CD69 double-negative CD45RO-high memory CD4+ T cells were collected. This was the immunoSEQ version 4 assay in survey mode. Here immunoSEQ multiplex PCR was the method, and the copy in TCRdb shows in-frame clones only, minus some. Here the sample spans tens of thousands of clones, about 81% being singletons. Their cognate antigens are unknown. The source material was CD4+ T cells sorted from PBMCs after approximately 19-hour stimulation, sampled from a patient who received antiretroviral therapy. The receptors here all came from an adult man with HIV who was CMV-seropositive.

As regards this clone: The sample contains more than one DNA sequence encoding this CDR3. The rearrangement links TRBV6-5 to TRBJ1-1; a possible D gene is TRBD1 (5 bases). CDR3 size: 13 residues. Germline CDR1 reads MNHEY; CDR2 reads SVGAGI. Trimming pared 5 bases from V and 1 base from J, leaving 8 bases between. CDR3 in DNA: TGTGCCAGCAGTCCGACAGAGAACACTGAAGCTTTCTTT. It codes for CASSPTENTEAFF.

The chain joins TRBV29-1 to TRBJ1-3; D is undetermined. Trimming cost V 7 bases and J 4 bases, with 14 bases left between them. Germline assignment: CDR1 SQVTM and CDR2 ANQGSEA. The CDR3 has 13 residues. The CDR3 bases are TGCAGCGCTTCCAGGCCGGGCGGAAACACCATATATTTT. It is translated as CSASRPGGNTIYF.

The chain employs TRBV28 and TRBJ2-1, with D perhaps matching TRBD1 (6 bases). Trimming stripped 1 base from V and 9 bases from J, with 22 bases between. Germline V gene lookup returns CDR1 MDHEN and CDR2 SYDVKM. The CDR3 is 17 amino acids. The CDR3 DNA reads as TGTGCCAGCAGTTTATCGGTGGGGGCAGGATCCCTCGGTGAGCAGTTCTTC. As protein: CASSLSVGAGSLGEQFF.

The CDR3 DNA sequence: TGTGCCAGCAGTTTGAACAGGGGGCGCAAAGGTCAGCCCCAGCATTTT. It yields the protein CASSLNRGRKGQPQHF. The chain has TRBV27 and TRBJ1-5, with 9 nucleotides matching TRBD1. Germline values: CDR1 MNHEY, CDR2 SMNVEV (reference sequence). V was pared by 3 bases and J by 6 bases, with 9 bases of the junction left unmatched. This CDR3 is built from 16 residues.

The CDR3 DNA reads TGCGCCAGCAGCCAAGAGGGTGGCGGGTCGAGCTCCTACGAGCAGTACTTC. It translates to CASSQEGGGSSSYEQYF. V gene TRBV4-1 combines with J gene TRBJ2-7; perhaps TRBD2 as D (5 bases). V lost 0 bases and J lost 0, with 15 bases in between. The CDR3 extends over 17 amino acids. CDR1 and CDR2 from the germline V gene are MGHRA and YSYEKL.

The chain uses TRBV3-1 (or the pseudogene TRBV3-2) and TRBJ1-2; D is unresolved. Germline loops: CDR1 LGHDT, CDR2 YNNKEL (reference sequence). V was clipped by 4 bases and J by 5 bases, with 14 bases between them. The CDR3 runs to 14 residues. CDR3 bases: TGTGCCAGCAGCCCCCCGGAGACCCTATATGGCTACACCTTC. Residues: CASSPPETLYGYTF.

This clone came up a few times. The chain joins TRBV6-5 to TRBJ1-1, with D possibly matching TRBD1 (6 bases). Trimming left V 10 bases short and J 4 bases short, with 16 bases between. From germline, CDR1 is MNHEY and CDR2 SVGAGI. The CDR3 is 13 amino acids. CDR3 sequence (DNA): TGTGCCACCAGGGGCCACTCGAGCACTGAAGCTTTCTTT. Its translation: CATRGHSSTEAFF.

The rearrangement links TRBV6-1 to TRBJ1-3; D not resolved. V was trimmed by 0 bases and J by 2 bases, leaving 2 bases between them. Germline V gene data show CDR1 as MNHNS and CDR2 as SASEGT. The CDR3 has 13 amino acids. In nucleotides, the CDR3 is TGTGCCAGCAGTGAAGCAACTGGAAACACCATATATTTT. Translated, it gives CASSEATGNTIYF.